This passage covers 21 T cell receptor beta chains from one sample sequenced in a study of blood T cell repertoires in COVID-19. Assay: immunoSEQ multiplex PCR; the TCRdb copy retains only in-frame clones and omits some. The sample yields fewer than 200,000 clones, around 89% seen once. Sequencing was done on a sample of peripheral blood. The receptor source for this set is a man between 60 and 75 years old with acute or convalescent COVID-19.

This sequence joins TRBV6-4 and TRBJ2-7, with D perhaps TRBD1 (5 bases). V was clipped by 0 bases and J by 3 bases, with 15 bases between them. CDR3 size: 16 residues. The germline V gene has CDR1 MRHNA and CDR2 SNTAGT. The CDR3 loop is CASSDSEGALIYEQYV. The CDR3 DNA follows: TGTGCCAGCAGTGACTCCGAAGGGGCATTGATCTACGAGCAGTACGTC.

The chain has TRBV7-6 and TRBJ2-1, with 12 bases that match TRBD2. V dropped 0 bases and J dropped 5; count of bases not matched to a gene: 11. Germline CDR1 reads SGHVS; CDR2 reads FNYEAQ. The CDR3 runs 19 residues. In DNA, the CDR3 is TGTGCCAGCAGCTTAGCGGGGCTAGCGGGAGGGCCCCGGGACAATGAGCAGTTCTTC. Protein sequence: CASSLAGLAGGPRDNEQFF.

The chain combines TRBV9 with TRBJ2-1; weak D call: TRBD2 (6 bases). Germline CDR1 reads SGDLS; CDR2 reads YYNGEE. Trimming pared 1 base from V and 6 bases from J, leaving 17 bases between. This CDR3 contains 16 residues. CDR3 sequence reads: CASSVHSGRSTNEQFF. In DNA form, the CDR3 reads TGTGCCAGCAGCGTACATAGTGGGAGGAGCACCAATGAGCAGTTCTTC.

This chain connects TRBV27 to TRBJ2-2, with a tentative D call TRBD1 (6 bases). The CDR3 extends over 15 amino acids. Germline CDR1 reads MNHEY; CDR2 reads SMNVEV (reference sequence). V lost 6 bases to trimming and J lost 5 bases, with 16 bases between them. The CDR3 loop reads CASSVTGSGTGELFF. The CDR3 bases are TGTGCCAGCAGCGTCACAGGGTCCGGAACCGGGGAGCTGTTTTTT.

The sample holds one count of this clone. CDR3 region: CASSRQDMVTEAFF. CDR3 nucleotide sequence: TGTGCCAGTAGTCGACAGGACATGGTCACTGAAGCTTTCTTT. The rearrangement links TRBV19 to TRBJ1-1, with a possible D match to TRBD1 (6 bases). Trimming took off 5 bases at V and 4 bases at J, with 14 bases between the two ends. CDR3 length: 14 residues. Germline CDR1 is LNHDA and CDR2 is SQIVND (reference sequence).

This rearrangement joins TRBV4-3 to TRBJ2-2; 8 bases line up with TRBD1. CDR3 length equals 16 residues. V trimming: 7 bases; J trimming: 3 bases; junction bases outside the gene matches: 10. The V gene's germline CDR1 is LGHNA and CDR2 YSLEER. CDR3 protein: CASTQGAAGDTGELFF. CDR3 DNA sequence: TGCGCCAGCACGCAGGGGGCGGCCGGGGACACCGGGGAGCTGTTTTTT.

V and J are TRBV5-6 and TRBJ1-2; D remains unclear. Germline CDR1 is SGHDT and CDR2 is YYEEEE. Trimming removed 8 bases at V and 8 bases at J, with 16 bases between. The CDR3 is 12 residues long. The CDR3 coding sequence is TGTGCCAGTTTCGTAAGGGAGGAGGGCTACACCTTC. This sequence encodes CASFVREEGYTF.

The chain links TRBV5-1 to TRBJ2-2; 7 nucleotides align to TRBD1. The CDR3 runs 14 residues. Germline-derived CDR1 and CDR2 are SGHRS and YFSETQ. Trimming cost V 5 bases and J 1 base; bases outside gene matches: 2. As DNA, the CDR3 is TGCGCCAGCAGGACAGGGTTGAACACCGGGGAGCTGTTTTTT. This codes for CASRTGLNTGELFF.

This clone was recorded a few times. The sample holds other DNA sequences that translate to the same CDR3. The chain links TRBV5-5 to TRBJ1-2; 8 nucleotides line up with TRBD1. This CDR3 contains 14 residues. The J segment lost 2 bases and the V segment lost 0 bases, leaving 0 bases of the junction unmatched. The V gene's germline CDR1 is SGHKS and CDR2 YYEKEE (reference sequence). CDR3 sequence: CASSLDRGNYGYTF. In DNA form, the CDR3 reads TGTGCCAGCAGCTTGGACAGGGGGAACTATGGCTACACCTTC.

The rearrangement links TRBV5-1 to TRBJ2-3, with 8 bases lining up with TRBD2. Germline V gives CDR1 SGHRS, CDR2 YFSETQ. The V gene end was trimmed by 0 bases and the J gene end by 0 bases; junction bases not matched to a gene: 0. CDR3 length: 15 amino acids. CDR3 nucleotide sequence: TGCGCCAGCAGCTTGGGACTAGCGAGCACAGATACGCAGTATTTT. Its protein is CASSLGLASTDTQYF.

This sequence joins TRBV7-6 and TRBJ1-2, with 7 bases lining up with TRBD1. Trimming at V came to 0 bases and at J to 6 bases, leaving 1 base not matched to a gene. The CDR3 covers 13 residues. Looked up from germline, CDR1 is SGHVS and CDR2 is FNYEAQ. The CDR3 sequence: CASSLAQGDGYTF. The CDR3 DNA reads TGTGCCAGCAGCTTAGCTCAGGGGGATGGCTACACCTTC.

The genes are TRBV5-4 and TRBJ1-1; perhaps TRBD1 as D (6 bases). V dropped 1 base and J dropped 5 bases, with 15 bases sitting between them. The CDR3 has 15 residues. Germline V lookup: CDR1 SGHNT, CDR2 YYREEE (reference sequence). The DNA of the CDR3 is TGTGCCAGCAGCTTGTTGGGGGCGAAAGGTACTGAAGCTTTCTTT. Protein sequence: CASSLLGAKGTEAFF. Full variable domain (remainder filled in from reference TRBV5-4 and TRBJ1-1): ETGVTQSPTHLIKTRGQQVTLRCSSQSGHNTVSWYQQALGQGPQFIFQYYREEENGRGNFPPRFSGLQFPNYSSELNVNALELDDSALYLCASSLLGAKGTEAFFGQGTRLTVV.

The gene calls are TRBV2 and TRBJ1-3, with 9 bases fitting TRBD1. Germline V CDR1 and CDR2: SNHLY, FYNNEI. The CDR3 is 16 amino acids. V lost 3 bases, J lost 3 bases, and 6 bases stayed unmatched. As DNA, the CDR3 is TGTGCCAGCAGTGAGACGGGACAGGGATTTGGAAACACCATATATTTT. Its translation: CASSETGQGFGNTIYF.

The chain joins TRBV11-3 to TRBJ2-3; 8 nucleotides align to TRBD2. The CDR3 spans 17 residues. The V segment lost 4 bases and the J segment 2 bases; nucleotides outside the gene matches: 11. In germline, CDR1 is SGHNT, CDR2 YENEEA. In DNA form, the CDR3 reads TGTGCCAGCAGCTCCGTTTCTAGCGGGTCCGACACAGATACGCAGTATTTT. Its translation: CASSSVSSGSDTDTQYF.

This rearrangement joins TRBV11-1 to TRBJ2-5; maybe TRBD1 (8 bases). Trimming took off 5 bases at V and 2 bases at J, with 18 bases between the two ends. The CDR3 is made up of 16 amino acids. Germline CDR1 SGHAT, CDR2 FQDESV (reference sequence). The DNA of the CDR3 is TGTGCCAGCAGCACCTTAGGACAGGGAGGGCAAGAGACCCAGTACTTC. It is translated as CASSTLGQGGQETQYF.

This clone was found once. This chain connects TRBV7-3 to TRBJ2-3; weak D call: TRBD2 (6 bases). Germline values: CDR1 SGHTA, CDR2 FQGTGA. V was shortened by 3 bases and J by 5 bases, with 12 bases between the two germline ends. CDR3 length equals 14 residues. The CDR3: CASSLFGGVDTQYF. The CDR3 coding sequence is TGTGCCAGCAGCTTGTTCGGGGGAGTAGATACGCAGTATTTT. The complete variable domain, with remaining parts taken from reference TRBV7-3 and TRBJ2-3, reads GAGVSQTPSNKVTEKGKYVELRCDPISGHTALYWYRQSLGQGPEFLIYFQGTGAADDSGLPNDRFFAVRPEGSVSTLKIQRTERGDSAVYLCASSLFGGVDTQYFGPGTRLTVL.

The gene calls are TRBV11-2 and TRBJ1-6; perhaps TRBD1 as D (6 bases). Trimming cost V 0 bases and J 8 bases, with 11 bases left between them. Germline CDR1 and CDR2: SGHAT and FQNNGV. The CDR3 loop spans 15 amino acids. The CDR3: CASSLEAGVHSPLHF. The CDR3 DNA follows: TGTGCCAGCAGCTTAGAGGCAGGGGTGCATTCACCCCTCCACTTT.

Concerning this clone: At the DNA level, this CDR3 is encoded by other sequences in the same sample as well. The gene calls are TRBV6-5 and TRBJ1-1; no definite D call. The CDR3 runs 13 residues. The germline gives CDR1 MNHEY, CDR2 SVGAGI. V was clipped by 0 bases and J by 5 bases, with 7 bases between them. The CDR3 loop is CASSYSPGTEAFF. Written as DNA, the CDR3 is TGTGCCAGCAGTTACTCTCCGGGGACTGAAGCTTTCTTT.

The rearrangement links TRBV5-1 to TRBJ1-3; D not certain. V was clipped by 0 bases and J by 4 bases, with 14 bases between them. CDR3 length: 16 amino acids. Germline CDR1 reads SGHRS; CDR2 reads YFSETQ. The CDR3 reads CASSLAGRNSGNTIYF. DNA of the CDR3: TGCGCCAGCAGCTTGGCAGGTCGCAACTCAGGAAACACCATATATTTT.

The chain carries TRBV19 and TRBJ1-4; D may be TRBD1 (5 bases). In germline, CDR1 is LNHDA, CDR2 SQIVND (reference sequence). V was trimmed by 0 bases and J by 8 bases, leaving 13 bases between them. The CDR3 sequence is 15 residues long. Here the CDR3 DNA reads TGTGCCAGTAGTATAGAGGGGCGGAGGGGAGAAAAACTGTTTTTT. It is translated as CASSIEGRRGEKLFF.

The gene calls are TRBV11-2 and TRBJ2-5; TRBD1 matches at 10 bases. In germline, CDR1 is SGHAT, CDR2 FQNNGV. V shed 2 bases, J shed 2 bases, and the junction held 5 bases outside the gene matches. The CDR3 is made up of 16 amino acids. In DNA, the CDR3 is TGTGCCAGCAGCTTATGGACAGGGGGTCAGCAAGAGACCCAGTACTTC. Protein: CASSLWTGGQQETQYF.